This TCR beta chain was retrieved from a study of shared clonotypes between healthy human individuals. Study details: The plates for each donor numbered three CD4 naive, three CD4 memory, two CD8 naive and one CD8 memory. Study conclusions and caveats: It was the few donors that limited the genetic and exposure-history diversity represented.

Libraries were prepared by immunoSEQ multiplex PCR; TCRdb keeps only in-frame clonotypes and omits some of them. The repertoire holds 2 million to 2.5 million clones, 85% to 95% seen once, with 0.3% to 0.45% in the top ten. A word on this clone: Its specificity is not known.

V lost 4 bases to trimming and J lost 7 bases, with 17 bases between them. Germline V gene lookup returns CDR1 SGHNT and CDR2 YYREEE (reference sequence). The CDR3 runs to 15 residues. The CD4+ fraction was divided into a CD45RA+ naive subset and a CD45RA-negative memory subset. The chain carries TRBV5-4 and TRBJ1-4; D not certain. The clonotype originates from a man between 18 and 35 years old in good health. Some clones in this sample may be carry-over from other donors' samples. The sample comprised naive CD4+ T cells from PBMCs. Subset defined: CD45RA+ positively selected. In nucleotides, the CDR3 is TGTGCCAGCAGCCTGCCAAGCGTTTCGGGTGAAAAACTGTTTTTT. This sequence encodes CASSLPSVSGEKLFF. Together with reference TRBV5-4 and TRBJ1-4, the CDR3 gives the full variable domain: ETGVTQSPTHLIKTRGQQVTLRCSSQSGHNTVSWYQQALGQGPQFIFQYYREEENGRGNFPPRFSGLQFPNYSSELNVNALELDDSALYLCASSLPSVSGEKLFFGSGTQLSVL.